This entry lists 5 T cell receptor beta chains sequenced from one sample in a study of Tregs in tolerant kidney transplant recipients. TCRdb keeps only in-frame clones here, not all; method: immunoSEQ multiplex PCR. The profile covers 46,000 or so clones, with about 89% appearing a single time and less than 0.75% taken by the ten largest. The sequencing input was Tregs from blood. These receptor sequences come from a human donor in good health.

This chain's CDR3 is CASHPTGGHYEQYF. The CDR3 DNA reads as TGTGCCAGTCACCCGACTGGGGGCCACTACGAGCAGTACTTC. V usage is TRBV19 and J usage is TRBJ2-7; a possible D gene is TRBD1 (6 bases). V was shortened by 8 bases and J by 3 bases, with 17 bases between the two germline ends. This CDR3 contains 14 residues. Germline values: CDR1 LNHDA, CDR2 SQIVND (reference sequence).

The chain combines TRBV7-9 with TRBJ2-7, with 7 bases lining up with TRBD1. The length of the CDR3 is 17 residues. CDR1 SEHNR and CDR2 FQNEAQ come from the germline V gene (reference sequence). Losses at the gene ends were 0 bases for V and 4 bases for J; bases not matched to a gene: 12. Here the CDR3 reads CASSLARIQGSRYEQYF. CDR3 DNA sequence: TGTGCCAGCAGCTTAGCCCGGATACAGGGGTCTAGGTACGAGCAGTACTTC. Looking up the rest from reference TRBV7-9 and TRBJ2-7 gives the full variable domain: DTGVSQNPRHKITKRGQNVTFRCDPISEHNRLYWYRQTLGQGPEFLTYFQNEAQLEKSRLLSDRFSAERPKGSFSTLEIQRTEQGDSAMYLCASSLARIQGSRYEQYFGPGTRLTVT.

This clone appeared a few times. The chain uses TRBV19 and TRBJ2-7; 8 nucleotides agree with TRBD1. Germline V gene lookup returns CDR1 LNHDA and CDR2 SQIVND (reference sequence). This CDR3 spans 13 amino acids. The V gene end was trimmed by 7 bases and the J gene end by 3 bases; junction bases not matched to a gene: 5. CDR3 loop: CASKGTGRYEQYF. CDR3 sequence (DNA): TGTGCCAGTAAGGGGACAGGTCGCTACGAGCAGTACTTC.

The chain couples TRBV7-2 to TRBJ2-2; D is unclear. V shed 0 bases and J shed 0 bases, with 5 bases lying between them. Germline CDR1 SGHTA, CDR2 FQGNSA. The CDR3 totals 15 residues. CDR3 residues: CASSLASSNTGELFF. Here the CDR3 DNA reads TGTGCCAGCAGCTTAGCGAGTTCGAACACCGGGGAGCTGTTTTTT.

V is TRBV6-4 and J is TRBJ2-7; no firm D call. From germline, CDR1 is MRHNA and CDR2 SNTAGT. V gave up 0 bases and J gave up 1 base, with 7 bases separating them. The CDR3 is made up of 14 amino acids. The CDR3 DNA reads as TGTGCCAGCAGTGACTCAGTGGATTCCTACGAGCAGTACTTC. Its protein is CASSDSVDSYEQYF.